The rows below give T cell receptor beta chains drawn from one sample of a study of prognosis after radiotherapy for stage I lung cancer. One entry per CDR3 protein results from TCRdb running MiXCR on the multiplex PCR reads. This table holds about 30,000 distinct CDR3 sequences, around 30% found once. The material sequenced was PBMCs, taken before or after stereotactic body radiation therapy (not recorded which). All receptors derive from a donor older than 45 with non-small cell lung cancer. Each CDR3 is given with its conserved first and last residue. D genes are given only for firm matches. A row's size may be missing; if present it is once, few, many or a size class.

size	V	J	D	DNA	CDR3
-	TRBV6-1	TRBJ2-7	-	TGTGCCAGCAGTGACCCCGGGACCGGTTCCTACGAGCAGTACTTC	CASSDPGTGSYEQYF
many	TRBV6-2/TRBV6-3	TRBJ2-7	-	TGTGCCAGCCGGGACCCAAGTAGCTCCTACGAGCAGTACTTC	CASRDPSSSYEQYF
many	TRBV6-1	TRBJ1-4	-	TGTGCCAGCGCGGCAGGGGTGAATCGTTTTGGAACTAATGAAAAACTGTTTTTT	CASAAGVNRFGTNEKLFF
many	TRBV20-1	TRBJ2-7	TRBD2	TGCAGTGCTAGTCAACTAGCGGGAGCTGCCGAGCAGTACTTC	CSASQLAGAAEQYF
many	TRBV13	TRBJ2-5	TRBD2	TGTGCCAGCAGTTTCAGCGGGGCACAAGAGACCCAGTACTTC	CASSFSGAQETQYF
many	TRBV13	TRBJ1-1	-	TGTGCCAGCAGCTTAGGAGGAATGAACACTGAAGCTTTCTTT	CASSLGGMNTEAFF
-	TRBV6-2/TRBV6-3	TRBJ2-2	-	TGTGCCAGTCAGTTTAGCGGAGTGAACACCGGGGAGATGTTTTTT	CASQFSGVNTGEMFF
many	TRBV2	TRBJ1-6	-	TGTGCCAGCAATGCAGGGTCCAATTCACCCCTCCACTTT	CASNAGSNSPLHF
many	TRBV4-1	TRBJ2-7	-	TGCGCCAGCAGCCCCCTGCAGGGGAGTCGTTACGAGCAGTACTTC	CASSPLQGSRYEQYF
many	TRBV28	TRBJ2-7	TRBD1	TGTGCCAGCAGTCCTGGGACAGGGACCTACGAGCAGTACTTC	CASSPGTGTYEQYF
many	TRBV29-1	TRBJ2-2	TRBD2	TGCAGCGTTCGGGAGGGCGGGGGGGAGCTGTTTTTT	CSVREGGGELFF
many	TRBV6-1	TRBJ2-1	TRBD2	TGTGCCAGCAGTGGACTAGCGGGAGCCCCCAATGAGCAGTTCTTC	CASSGLAGAPNEQFF
many	TRBV7-9	TRBJ1-2	TRBD1	TGTGCCAGCAGCTTCTCAACAGGGGGCTATGGCTACACCTTC	CASSFSTGGYGYTF
once	TRBV2	TRBJ2-7	-	TGTGCCAGCAACCCCTGTAGCGCCCTGTCCTACGAGCAGTACTTC	CASNPCSALSYEQYF
many	TRBV6-1	TRBJ2-1	TRBD2	TGTGCCAGCAGCCTTTCGGGCGGGAGGGCCGACAATGAGCAGTTCTTC	CASSLSGGRADNEQFF
many	TRBV30	TRBJ1-3	-	TGTGCCTGGAGTTTTTACGGGGGCGCTGGAAACACCATATATTTT	CAWSFYGGAGNTIYF
-	TRBV10-3	TRBJ2-7	-	TGTGCAACCTCAAGGGTACATAACTACGAGCAGTACTTC	CATSRVHNYEQYF
many	TRBV6-5	TRBJ2-3	TRBD2	TGTGCCAGCAGTTACACTCTAGCGGGAGGGGCAGATACGCAGTATTTT	CASSYTLAGGADTQYF
many	TRBV2	TRBJ1-6	-	TGTGCCAGCAGTAAACAGGGATTATATAATTCACCCCTCCACTTT	CASSKQGLYNSPLHF
many	TRBV28	TRBJ2-3	TRBD1	TGTGCCAGCAGAGACAGGGTCACAGATACGCAGTATTTT	CASRDRVTDTQYF
-	TRBV28	TRBJ2-7	TRBD2	TGTGCCAGCAGAAGACCGGGACTAGCGGATTACGAGCAGTACTTC	CASRRPGLADYEQYF
many	TRBV19	TRBJ2-1	TRBD2	TGTGCCAGTGGCCGACTGCTAGCGGGAGCTGGGGGTGAGCAGTTCTTC	CASGRLLAGAGGEQFF
many	TRBV9	TRBJ2-2	-	TGTGCCAGCAGCGTTACCCCCGAGGACACCGGGGAGCTGTTTTTT	CASSVTPEDTGELFF
many	TRBV7-2	TRBJ2-6	-	TGTGCCAGCAGAAGGACAGGGAGGGTATTTGGGGCCAACGTCCTGACTTTC	CASRRTGRVFGANVLTF
many	TRBV19	TRBJ2-3	-	TGTGCCAGTAGTAGCCCATCCCGTATGGGCGCAGATACGCAGTATTTT	CASSSPSRMGADTQYF
many	TRBV27	TRBJ1-1	-	TGTGCCAGCAGTACCCGGACGAGGGGGAACACTGAAGCTTTCTTT	CASSTRTRGNTEAFF
many	TRBV28	TRBJ1-3	TRBD1	TGTGCCAGCACCCGACCCGGGACAGGGGTTGGAAACACCATATATTTT	CASTRPGTGVGNTIYF
many	TRBV7-2	TRBJ2-2	-	TGTGCCAGCAGCCCTTTAGTCGGACCCGGGGAGCTGTTTTTT	CASSPLVGPGELFF
many	TRBV7-8	TRBJ1-5	-	TGTGCCAGCAGCTTACAGTACAATCAGCCCCAGCATTTT	CASSLQYNQPQHF
medium-sized	TRBV6-1	TRBJ2-3	TRBD1	TGTGCCAGCAGTGATCACAGGGGAGCTAGCACAGATACGCAGTATTTT	CASSDHRGASTDTQYF
many	TRBV12-3/TRBV12-4	TRBJ1-5	-	TGTGCCAGCAGTTTGTCGCAGGGAGGAGGTAATCAGCCCCAGCATTTT	CASSLSQGGGNQPQHF
few	TRBV11-2	TRBJ1-6	-	TGTGCCAGCAGCTTAGGGCAAGGGAGAGGGTCACCCCTCCACTTT	CASSLGQGRGSPLHF
few	TRBV20-1	TRBJ2-5	TRBD1	TGCAGTGCCCCCCCGGGGGACAGGGGGCGGGGGGAGACCCAGTACTTC	CSAPPGDRGRGETQYF
medium-sized	TRBV6-4	TRBJ1-6	-	TGTGCCAGCAGCGCGGCCGGCTCCTATAATTCACCCCTCCACTTT	CASSAAGSYNSPLHF
many	TRBV6-2/TRBV6-3	TRBJ2-1	TRBD2	TGTGCCAGCAGTCGACTTACTAGCGGGAATTACAATGAGCAGTTCTTC	CASSRLTSGNYNEQFF
many	TRBV7-8	TRBJ1-6	TRBD1	TGTGCCAGCAGCTTAGGGGGGACAGCTGAAAATTCACCCCTCCACTTT	CASSLGGTAENSPLHF
many	TRBV30	TRBJ1-2	-	TGTGCCTGGAGTACAGCAGACCTCGGCTATGGCTACACCTTC	CAWSTADLGYGYTF
many	TRBV3-1	TRBJ1-2	TRBD1	TGTGCCAGCAGCCAAGAGCACAGGGGGTCTGGCTACACCTTC	CASSQEHRGSGYTF
-	TRBV20-1	TRBJ1-2	TRBD1	TGCAGTGCTAGATTTAACGGGACAGGGGACACATCCCAATATGGCTACACCTTC	CSARFNGTGDTSQYGYTF
many	TRBV28	TRBJ2-3	-	TGTGCCAGTACCCCCTTCGCGTCGGGGGATACGCAGTATTTT	CASTPFASGDTQYF
-	TRBV6-1	TRBJ1-6	-	TGTGCCAGCAGTGAAATACAGTGTGCGGGGTCACCCCTCCACTTT	CASSEIQCAGSPLHF
many	TRBV28	TRBJ2-7	-	TGTGCCAGCAGTTTAGGAGGGGCGGCTAGCTTCAACGAGCAGTACTTC	CASSLGGAASFNEQYF
many	TRBV6-1	TRBJ2-1	TRBD1	TGTGCCAGCGGCTCCCGGGACAGCGTCTACAATGAGCAGTTCTTC	CASGSRDSVYNEQFF
many	TRBV7-9	TRBJ2-1	TRBD2	TGTGCCAGCAGCTTATGGTCCGGGACTACCCACAATGAGCAGTTCTTC	CASSLWSGTTHNEQFF
many	TRBV5-8	TRBJ1-2	-	TGTGCCAGCAGCTCCCTGGACAGAAACTATGGCTACACCTTC	CASSSLDRNYGYTF
many	TRBV7-9	TRBJ2-1	-	TGTGCCAGCAGCTCCTGGGGGACTGCCTACAATGAGCAGTTCTTC	CASSSWGTAYNEQFF
few	TRBV19	TRBJ2-7	TRBD1	TGTGCCAGTAGTCCTACAGGGGGCTGGTACGAGCAGTACTTC	CASSPTGGWYEQYF
-	TRBV28	TRBJ1-2	TRBD1	TGTGCCAGGCAACCAGGGGGCGCCTATGGCTACACCTTC	CARQPGGAYGYTF
medium-sized	TRBV12-3/TRBV12-4	TRBJ2-5	TRBD1	TGTGCCAGCACCCGACAGGGGCTTAAAGAGACCCAGTACTTC	CASTRQGLKETQYF
many	TRBV20-1	TRBJ1-4	TRBD1	TGCAGTGCTGGAAAGGACAGGGGGCGAGAAAAACTGTTTTTT	CSAGKDRGREKLFF
many	TRBV19	TRBJ2-6	TRBD1	TGTGCCAGTAGAACCCACGGACAGGGGGCCCACTCTGGGGCCAACGTCCTGACTTTC	CASRTHGQGAHSGANVLTF
many	TRBV7-9	TRBJ1-1	-	TGTGCCAGCAGCCCATATATCGTGAACACTGAAGCTTTCTTT	CASSPYIVNTEAFF
many	TRBV6-1	TRBJ2-7	TRBD1	TGTGCCAGCAGCGACGAGGGGGCGAGCTCCTACGAGCAGTACTTC	CASSDEGASSYEQYF
many	TRBV20-1	TRBJ2-1	TRBD2	TGCAGCGTACTAGCGGGATGGGGAAATGAGCAGTTCTTC	CSVLAGWGNEQFF
many	TRBV18	TRBJ2-5	-	TGTGCCAGCTCACCTAACCAAGAGACCCAGTACTTC	CASSPNQETQYF
medium-sized	TRBV27	TRBJ1-6	-	TGTGCCAGCAGAGTACAGGAGGCCACGGTTAATTCACCCCTCCACTTT	CASRVQEATVNSPLHF
few	TRBV6-4	TRBJ2-3	-	TGTGCCAGCAGTGTTTCGCCAGACCTTAGCACAGATACGCAGTATTTT	CASSVSPDLSTDTQYF
-	TRBV5-6	TRBJ1-1	-	TGTGCCAGCAGCTTACAGGGATGGACTGAAGCTTTCTTT	CASSLQGWTEAFF
many	TRBV6-1	TRBJ1-2	TRBD1	TGTGCCAGCAGTCAAGGACAGGGGGCGATTAACTATGGCTACACCTTC	CASSQGQGAINYGYTF